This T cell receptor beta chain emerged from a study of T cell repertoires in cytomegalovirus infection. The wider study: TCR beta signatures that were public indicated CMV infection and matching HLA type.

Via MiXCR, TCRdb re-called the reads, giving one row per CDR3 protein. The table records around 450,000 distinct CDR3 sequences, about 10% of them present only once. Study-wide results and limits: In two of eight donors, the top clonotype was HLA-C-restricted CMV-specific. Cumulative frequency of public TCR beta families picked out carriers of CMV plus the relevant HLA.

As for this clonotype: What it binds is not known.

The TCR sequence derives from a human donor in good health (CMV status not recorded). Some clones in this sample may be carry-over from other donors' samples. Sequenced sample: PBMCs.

CDR3 sequence reads: CASSLAQVWVDEQFF. CDR3 sequence (DNA): TGTGCCAGCAGCTTAGCACAGGTGTGGGTGGATGAGCAGTTCTTC. V is TRBV11-2 and J is TRBJ2-1; a possible D gene is TRBD1 (5 bases). CDR1 is SGHAT, CDR2 FQNNGV, per germline. V lost 1 base and J 8 bases, leaving 15 bases between the germline ends. The CDR3 contains 15 residues.